These 11 T cell receptor beta chains came from one sample sequenced in a study of regulatory T cells in long-lasting Graves disease. Regarding time point: persistent/refractory GD, antithyroid drugs over 5 years with positive TRAb. PBMC-extracted RNA yielded the TCR library. Assembly of TCR beta libraries relied on iRepertoire HTBI primers together with Arm-PCR of CDR3 regions. Via MiXCR, TCRdb re-called the multiplex PCR reads, giving one row per CDR3 protein. The table shows some 440,000 distinct CDR3 sequences, with around 21% occurring only once. Source: peripheral blood mononuclear cells (PBMCs), taken when the disease was refractory, from a patient treated with antithyroid drugs. Source of these receptors: a female donor with Graves disease.

This clonotype was found a few times. The V call is TRBV6-1, the J call TRBJ2-2; maybe TRBD2 (6 bases). Trimming stripped 6 bases from V and 3 bases from J, with 14 bases between. CDR1 is MNHNS, CDR2 SASEGT, per germline. This CDR3 spans 15 amino acids. The CDR3 sequence: CASRPPGLHTGELFF. CDR3 nucleotide sequence: TGTGCCAGCAGACCACCGGGACTTCACACCGGGGAGCTGTTTTTT.

This clonotype has just a few counts. The rearrangement links TRBV27 to TRBJ1-5, with D unresolved. CDR3 length: 13 amino acids. With 6 bases removed from V and 3 bases from J, the gap between germline ends came to 9 bases. Germline-derived CDR1 and CDR2 are MNHEY and SMNVEV (reference sequence). CDR3 nucleotide sequence: TGTGCCAGCAGGGAAAGGTTCAATCAGCCCCAGCATTTT. Amino acid sequence: CASRERFNQPQHF.

This clonotype came up many times. V and J are TRBV11-2 and TRBJ1-6; 8 bases are shared with TRBD1. CDR3 length: 17 amino acids. The V and J ends lost 5 bases and 9 bases, in that order; junction bases with no gene match: 15. From germline, CDR1 is SGHAT and CDR2 FQNNGV. The CDR3 spells CASSRTPDRASGSPLHF. The CDR3 DNA is TGTGCCAGCAGCCGTACCCCGGACAGGGCAAGTGGTTCACCCCTCCACTTT.

This clonotype was detected a few times. The CDR3 region has the DNA TGTGCCAGCAGTTACTCTGCGGGAGGGTACTACGAGCAGTACTTC. Translating it yields CASSYSAGGYYEQYF. V gene TRBV6-5 combines with J gene TRBJ2-7; the match to TRBD2 covers 9 bases. The junction had 3 bases not matched to a gene; V was cut back by 0 bases and J by 3 bases. This CDR3 region has 15 residues. Germline CDR1 and CDR2: MNHEY and SVGAGI.

This clonotype has just a few counts. This chain connects TRBV20-1 to TRBJ2-2, with D hard to call. CDR3 length: 15 residues. Germline V gene data show CDR1 as DFQATT and CDR2 as SNEGSKA (reference sequence). The ends were cut back, 6 bases at V and 0 bases at J, with 14 bases in the middle. This CDR3 reads CSALPEYSNTGELFF. The DNA for the CDR3 is TGCAGTGCCCTTCCCGAGTACTCGAACACCGGGGAGCTGTTTTTT.

Comments on this clonotype: A read error may produce the germline difference seen at one junction end. This chain links TRBV5-1 with TRBJ2-2; 9 bases are a match to TRBD2. Germline-derived CDR1 and CDR2 are SGHRS and YFSETQ. This CDR3 has 16 amino acids. The CDR3, as DNA: TGTGCCAGCAGCTCCCAGGGGCGGGAGGGGACCGGGGAGCTGTTTTTT. Amino acid sequence: CASSSQGREGTGELFF.

V is TRBV6-2 or TRBV6-3 and J is TRBJ2-3, with 7 bases identical to TRBD1. V dropped 1 base and J dropped 2; count of bases not matched to a gene: 3. This CDR3 spans 15 amino acids. Germline lookup yields CDR1 MNHEY and CDR2 SVGEGT. The CDR3 sequence: CASSYFGTATDTQYF. CDR3 coding DNA: TGTGCCAGCAGTTACTTCGGGACAGCCACAGATACGCAGTATTTT.

This clonotype has only a few counts. The chain uses TRBV18 and TRBJ1-5, with D hard to call. This CDR3 contains 13 residues. Germline CDR1 is KGHSH and CDR2 is LQKENI. With 6 bases removed from V and 0 bases from J, the gap between germline ends came to 6 bases. The CDR3 protein is CASSRSSNQPQHF. The CDR3 DNA reads TGTGCCAGCTCCCGAAGTAGCAATCAGCCCCAGCATTTT.

This clonotype was counted ten times or more. The CDR3 bases are TGTGCCAGCAGCTCAAGACAGATGAACACTGAAGCTTTCTTT. This encodes CASSSRQMNTEAFF. This rearrangement joins TRBV11-2 to TRBJ1-1; possibly TRBD1 for D (5 bases). Trimming removed 4 bases at V and 0 bases at J, with 9 bases between. From germline, CDR1 is SGHAT and CDR2 FQNNGV. There are 14 residues in the CDR3.

This clonotype was detected many times. The rearrangement uses TRBV7-9 and TRBJ2-7; D gene unclear. CDR3 length equals 14 residues. The germline V gene has CDR1 SEHNR and CDR2 FQNEAQ (reference sequence). The V and J ends lost 1 base and 3 bases respectively, with 10 bases between them. This CDR3 is CASSLDGSFYEQYF. The CDR3 nucleotides read TGTGCCAGCAGCTTAGATGGCTCCTTCTACGAGCAGTACTTC. The full variable domain, rest sourced from reference TRBV7-9 and TRBJ2-7, is DTGVSQNPRHKITKRGQNVTFRCDPISEHNRLYWYRQTLGQGPEFLTYFQNEAQLEKSRLLSDRFSAERPKGSFSTLEIQRTEQGDSAMYLCASSLDGSFYEQYFGPGTRLTVT.

This chain links TRBV7-2 with TRBJ2-5; 10 bases fit TRBD2. CDR3 length equals 14 residues. The J segment lost 4 bases and the V segment lost 3 bases, leaving 2 bases of the junction unmatched. Germline-derived CDR1 and CDR2 are SGHTA and FQGNSA. The CDR3 is CASSLLAGVETQYF. CDR3 DNA: TGTGCCAGCAGCTTGCTAGCGGGAGTAGAGACCCAGTACTTC.